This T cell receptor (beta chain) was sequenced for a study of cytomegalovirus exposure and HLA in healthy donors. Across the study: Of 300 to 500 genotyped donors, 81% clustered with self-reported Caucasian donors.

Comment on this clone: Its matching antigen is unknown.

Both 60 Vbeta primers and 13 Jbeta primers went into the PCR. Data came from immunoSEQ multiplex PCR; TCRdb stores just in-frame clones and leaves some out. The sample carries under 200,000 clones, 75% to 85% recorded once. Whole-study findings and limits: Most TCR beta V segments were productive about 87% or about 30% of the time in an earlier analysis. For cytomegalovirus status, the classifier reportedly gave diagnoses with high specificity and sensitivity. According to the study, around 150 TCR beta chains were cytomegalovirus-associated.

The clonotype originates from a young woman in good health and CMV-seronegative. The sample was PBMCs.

The CDR3 region is CASSLASGYTF. CDR3 coding DNA: TGTGCCAGCAGCTTGGCCTCTGGCTACACCTTC. The rearrangement uses TRBV5-6 and TRBJ1-2; D remains unclear. The CDR3 extends over 11 amino acids. Trimming shortened V by 0 bases and J by 7 bases, and 4 bases separated the two germline ends. Per the germline V gene, CDR1 is SGHDT and CDR2 is YYEEEE.